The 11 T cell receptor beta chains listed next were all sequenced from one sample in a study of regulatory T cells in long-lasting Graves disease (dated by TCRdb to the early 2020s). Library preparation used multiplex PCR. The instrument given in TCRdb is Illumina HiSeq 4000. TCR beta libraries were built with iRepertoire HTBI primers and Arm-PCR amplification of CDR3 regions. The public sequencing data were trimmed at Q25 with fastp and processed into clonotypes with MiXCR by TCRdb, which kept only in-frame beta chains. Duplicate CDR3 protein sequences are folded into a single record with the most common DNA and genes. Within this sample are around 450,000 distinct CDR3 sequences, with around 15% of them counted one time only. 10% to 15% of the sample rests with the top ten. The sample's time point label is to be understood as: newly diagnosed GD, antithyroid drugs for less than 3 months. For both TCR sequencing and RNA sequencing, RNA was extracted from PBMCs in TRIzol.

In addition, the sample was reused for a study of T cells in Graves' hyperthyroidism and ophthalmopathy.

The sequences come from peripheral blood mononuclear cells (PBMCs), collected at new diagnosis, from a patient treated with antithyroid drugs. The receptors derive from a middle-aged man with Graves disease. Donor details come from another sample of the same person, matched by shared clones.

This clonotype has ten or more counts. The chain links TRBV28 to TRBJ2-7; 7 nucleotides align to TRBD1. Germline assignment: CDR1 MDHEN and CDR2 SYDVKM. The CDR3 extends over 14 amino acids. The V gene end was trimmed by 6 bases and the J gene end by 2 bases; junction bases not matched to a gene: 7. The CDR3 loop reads CASSAGTEAYEQYF. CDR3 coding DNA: TGTGCCAGCAGCGCCGGGACAGAAGCCTACGAGCAGTACTTC.

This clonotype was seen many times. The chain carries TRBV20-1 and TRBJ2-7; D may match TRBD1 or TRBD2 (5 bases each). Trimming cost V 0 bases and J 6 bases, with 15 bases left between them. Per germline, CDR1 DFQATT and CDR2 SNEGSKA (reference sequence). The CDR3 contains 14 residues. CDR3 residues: CSARDGTDPLEQYF. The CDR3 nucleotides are TGCAGTGCTAGAGATGGGACGGACCCGCTCGAGCAGTACTTC.

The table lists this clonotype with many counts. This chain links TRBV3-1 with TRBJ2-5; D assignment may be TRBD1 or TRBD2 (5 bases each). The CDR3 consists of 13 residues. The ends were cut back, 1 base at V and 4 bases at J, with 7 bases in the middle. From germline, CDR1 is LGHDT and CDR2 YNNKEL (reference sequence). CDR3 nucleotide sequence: TGTGCCAGCAGCCAAGGGGGGTCAGAGACCCAGTACTTC. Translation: CASSQGGSETQYF.

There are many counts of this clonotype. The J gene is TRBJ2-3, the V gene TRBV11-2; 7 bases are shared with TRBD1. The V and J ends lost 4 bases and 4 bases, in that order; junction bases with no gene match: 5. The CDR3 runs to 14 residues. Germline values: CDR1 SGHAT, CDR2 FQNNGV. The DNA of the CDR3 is TGTGCCAGCAGCTCGGGACAGTCCGCAGATACGCAGTATTTT. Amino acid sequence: CASSSGQSADTQYF.

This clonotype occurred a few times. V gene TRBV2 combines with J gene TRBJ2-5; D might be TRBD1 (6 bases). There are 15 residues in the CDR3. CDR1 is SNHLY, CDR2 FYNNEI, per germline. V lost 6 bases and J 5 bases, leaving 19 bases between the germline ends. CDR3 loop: CASRETGIPLETQYF. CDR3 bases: TGTGCCAGCAGGGAAACAGGGATCCCCTTGGAGACCCAGTACTTC.

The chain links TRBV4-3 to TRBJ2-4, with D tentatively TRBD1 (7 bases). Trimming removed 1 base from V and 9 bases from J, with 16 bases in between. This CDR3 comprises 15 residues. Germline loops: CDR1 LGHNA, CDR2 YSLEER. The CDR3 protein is CASSQGRDSPSIQYF. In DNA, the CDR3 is TGCGCCAGCAGCCAAGGGAGGGACAGCCCAAGCATTCAGTACTTC.

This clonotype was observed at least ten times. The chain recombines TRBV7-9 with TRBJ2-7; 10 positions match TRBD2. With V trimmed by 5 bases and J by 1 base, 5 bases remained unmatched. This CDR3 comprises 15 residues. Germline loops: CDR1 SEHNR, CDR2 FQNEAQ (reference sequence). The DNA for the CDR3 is TGTGCCAGCAGCACCCGGACTAGCGGTTCCTACGAGCAGTACTTC. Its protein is CASSTRTSGSYEQYF. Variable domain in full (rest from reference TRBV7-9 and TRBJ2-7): DTGVSQNPRHKITKRGQNVTFRCDPISEHNRLYWYRQTLGQGPEFLTYFQNEAQLEKSRLLSDRFSAERPKGSFSTLEIQRTEQGDSAMYLCASSTRTSGSYEQYFGPGTRLTVT.

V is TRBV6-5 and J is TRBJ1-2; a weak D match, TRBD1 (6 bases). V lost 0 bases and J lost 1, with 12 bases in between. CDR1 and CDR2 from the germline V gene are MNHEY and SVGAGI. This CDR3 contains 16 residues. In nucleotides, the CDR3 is TGTGCCAGCAGTTACTCGGGGGCAACCGTTAACTATGGCTACACCTTC. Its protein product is CASSYSGATVNYGYTF.

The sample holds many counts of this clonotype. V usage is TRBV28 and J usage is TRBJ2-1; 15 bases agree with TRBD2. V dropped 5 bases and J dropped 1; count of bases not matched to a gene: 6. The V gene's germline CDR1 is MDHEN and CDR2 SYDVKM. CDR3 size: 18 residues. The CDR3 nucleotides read TGTGCCAGCAGTCCCCCGGGACTAGCGGGAGGATCCTACAATGAGCAGTTCTTC. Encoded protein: CASSPPGLAGGSYNEQFF.

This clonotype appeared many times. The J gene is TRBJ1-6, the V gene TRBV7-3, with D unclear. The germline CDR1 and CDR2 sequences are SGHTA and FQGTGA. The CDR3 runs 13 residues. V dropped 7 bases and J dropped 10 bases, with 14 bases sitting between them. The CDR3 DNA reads TGTGCCAGCACCCGGGGAGTTGGATCACCCCTCCACTTT. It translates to CASTRGVGSPLHF.

The CDR3 reads CASGSLATGELFF. The DNA for the CDR3 is TGTGCCAGCGGATCCTTGGCCACCGGGGAGCTGTTTTTT. This chain uses TRBV7-9 with TRBJ2-2; D is unclear. This CDR3 spans 13 amino acids. The V gene's germline CDR1 is SEHNR and CDR2 FQNEAQ (reference sequence). Trimming took 8 bases from V and 4 from J, leaving 11 bases between them.